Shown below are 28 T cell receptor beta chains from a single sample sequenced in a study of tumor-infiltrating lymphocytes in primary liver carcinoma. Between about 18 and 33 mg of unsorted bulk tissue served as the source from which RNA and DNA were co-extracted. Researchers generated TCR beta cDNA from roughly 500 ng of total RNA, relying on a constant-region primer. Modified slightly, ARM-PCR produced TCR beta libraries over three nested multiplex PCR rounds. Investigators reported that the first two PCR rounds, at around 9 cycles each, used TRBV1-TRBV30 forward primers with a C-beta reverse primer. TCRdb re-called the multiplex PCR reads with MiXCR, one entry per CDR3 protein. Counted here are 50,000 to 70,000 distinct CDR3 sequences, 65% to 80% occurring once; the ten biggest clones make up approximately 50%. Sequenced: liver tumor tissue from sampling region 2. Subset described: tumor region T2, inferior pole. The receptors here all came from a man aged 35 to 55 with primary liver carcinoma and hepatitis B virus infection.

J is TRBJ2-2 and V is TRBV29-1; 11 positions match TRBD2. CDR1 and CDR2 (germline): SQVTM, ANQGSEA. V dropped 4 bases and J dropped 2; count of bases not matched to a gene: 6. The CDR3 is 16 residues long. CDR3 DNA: TGCAGCGTTGGGGGACTAGCGGCAACCAACACCGGGGAGCTGTTTTTT. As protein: CSVGGLAATNTGELFF.

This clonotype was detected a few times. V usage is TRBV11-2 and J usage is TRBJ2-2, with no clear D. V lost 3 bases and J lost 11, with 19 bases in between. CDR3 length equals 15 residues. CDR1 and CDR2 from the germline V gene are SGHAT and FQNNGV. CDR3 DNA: TGTGCCAGCAGCTTTGCGCGATCGAACATCGGTGAGCTGTTTTTT. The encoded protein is CASSFARSNIGELFF.

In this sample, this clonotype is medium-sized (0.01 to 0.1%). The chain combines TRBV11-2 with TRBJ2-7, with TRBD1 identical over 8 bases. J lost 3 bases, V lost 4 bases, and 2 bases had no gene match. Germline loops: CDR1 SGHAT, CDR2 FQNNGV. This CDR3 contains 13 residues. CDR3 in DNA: TGTGCCAGCAGCTCAACAGGGGGCTACGAGCAGTACTTC. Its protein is CASSSTGGYEQYF.

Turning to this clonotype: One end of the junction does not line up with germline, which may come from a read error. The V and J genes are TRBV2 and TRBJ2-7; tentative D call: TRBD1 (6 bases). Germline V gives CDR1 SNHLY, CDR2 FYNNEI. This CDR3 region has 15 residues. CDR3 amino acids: CVSSENRAASYVQYF. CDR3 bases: TGTGTCAGCAGTGAGAACAGGGCGGCCTCCTACGTGCAGTACTTC. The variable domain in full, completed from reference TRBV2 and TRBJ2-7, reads EPEVTQTPSHQVTQMGQEVILRCVPISNHLYFYWYRQILGQKVEFLVSFYNNEISEKSEIFDDQFSVERPDGSNFTLKIRSTKLEDSAMYFCVSSENRAASYVQYFGPGTRLTVT.

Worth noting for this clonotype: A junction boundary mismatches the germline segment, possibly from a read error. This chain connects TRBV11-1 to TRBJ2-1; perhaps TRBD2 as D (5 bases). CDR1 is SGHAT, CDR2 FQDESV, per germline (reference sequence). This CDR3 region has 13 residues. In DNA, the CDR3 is TGTGCCAGTAGCTTAGGGATCCGGGATGGACAGTTCTTC. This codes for CASSLGIRDGQFF.

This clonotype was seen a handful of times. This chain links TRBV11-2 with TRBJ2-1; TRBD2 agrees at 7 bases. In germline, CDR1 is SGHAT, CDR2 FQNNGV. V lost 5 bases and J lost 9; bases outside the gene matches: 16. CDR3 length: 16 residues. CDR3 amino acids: CASSPFSSGKDGEQFF. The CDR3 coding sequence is TGTGCCAGCAGCCCTTTCTCCAGCGGGAAGGATGGTGAGCAGTTCTTC.

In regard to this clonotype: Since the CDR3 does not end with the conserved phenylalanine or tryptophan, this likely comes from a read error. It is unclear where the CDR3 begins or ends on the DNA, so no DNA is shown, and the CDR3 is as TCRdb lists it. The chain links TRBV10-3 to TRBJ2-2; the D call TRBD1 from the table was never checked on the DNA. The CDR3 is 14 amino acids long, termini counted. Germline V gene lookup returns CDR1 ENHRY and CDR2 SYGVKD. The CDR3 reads CATRERDDTGEPFS.

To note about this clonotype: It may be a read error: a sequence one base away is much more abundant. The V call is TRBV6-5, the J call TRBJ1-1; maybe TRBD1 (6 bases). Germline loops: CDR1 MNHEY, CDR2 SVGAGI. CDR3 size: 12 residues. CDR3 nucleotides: TGTGCCAGCAGTGGGACACACACTGAAGCTATCTTT. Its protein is CASSGTHTEAIF.

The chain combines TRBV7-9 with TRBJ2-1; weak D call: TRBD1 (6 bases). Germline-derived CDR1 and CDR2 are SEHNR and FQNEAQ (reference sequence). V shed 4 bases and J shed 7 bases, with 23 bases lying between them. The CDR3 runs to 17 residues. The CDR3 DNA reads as TGTGCCAGCAGCTCATCACATCAGGGGCCTAAAACAAATGAGCAGTTCTTC. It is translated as CASSSSHQGPKTNEQFF. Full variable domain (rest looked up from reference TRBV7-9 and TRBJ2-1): DTGVSQNPRHKITKRGQNVTFRCDPISEHNRLYWYRQTLGQGPEFLTYFQNEAQLEKSRLLSDRFSAERPKGSFSTLEIQRTEQGDSAMYLCASSSSHQGPKTNEQFFGPGTRLTVL.

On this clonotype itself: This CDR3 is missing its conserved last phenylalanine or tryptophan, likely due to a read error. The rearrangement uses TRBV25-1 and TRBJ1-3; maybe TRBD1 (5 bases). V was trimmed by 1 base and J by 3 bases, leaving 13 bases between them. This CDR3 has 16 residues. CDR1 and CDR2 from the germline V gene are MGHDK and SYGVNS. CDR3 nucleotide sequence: TGTGCCAGCAGTGAATCCGCAGGAGGGGATGGAAACACCATATATCTT. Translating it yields CASSESAGGDGNTIYL.

Here the CDR3 reads CASSETENSPLHF. CDR3 nucleotide sequence: TGTGCCAGCAGCGAAACAGAAAATTCACCCCTCCACTTT. The chain carries TRBV9 and TRBJ1-6; no clear D gene. This CDR3 region has 13 residues. V lost 3 bases to trimming and J lost 7 bases, with 8 bases between them. Germline CDR1 is SGDLS and CDR2 is YYNGEE.

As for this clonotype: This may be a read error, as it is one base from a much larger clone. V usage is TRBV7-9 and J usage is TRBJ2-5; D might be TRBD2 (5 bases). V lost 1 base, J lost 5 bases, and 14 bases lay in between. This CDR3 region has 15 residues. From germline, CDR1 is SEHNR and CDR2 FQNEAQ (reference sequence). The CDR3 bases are TGTGCCAGCAGCTTAGGAGGGCCGATGGGGGAGACCCAGTACTTC. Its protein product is CASSLGGPMGETQYF.

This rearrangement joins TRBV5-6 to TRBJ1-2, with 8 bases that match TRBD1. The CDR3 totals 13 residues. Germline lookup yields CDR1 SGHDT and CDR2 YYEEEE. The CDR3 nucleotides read TGTGCGGGCAGCTTAGTTGGGACAGGAGGCTACACCTTC. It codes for CAGSLVGTGGYTF.

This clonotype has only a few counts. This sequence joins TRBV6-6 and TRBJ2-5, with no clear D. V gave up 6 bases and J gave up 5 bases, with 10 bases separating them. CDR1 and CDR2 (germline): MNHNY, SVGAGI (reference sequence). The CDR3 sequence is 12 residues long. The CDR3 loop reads CASSPVAETQYF. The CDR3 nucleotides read TGTGCCAGCAGCCCTGTCGCGGAGACCCAGTACTTC.

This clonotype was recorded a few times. Here the CDR3 reads CASSEQNYEQYF. Written as DNA, the CDR3 is TGTGCCAGCAGCGAACAGAACTACGAGCAGTACTTC. The chain is built from TRBV7-9 and TRBJ2-7; unclear D gene. V lost 5 bases, J lost 3 bases, and 8 bases lay in between. There are 12 residues in the CDR3. Looked up from germline, CDR1 is SEHNR and CDR2 is FQNEAQ (reference sequence).

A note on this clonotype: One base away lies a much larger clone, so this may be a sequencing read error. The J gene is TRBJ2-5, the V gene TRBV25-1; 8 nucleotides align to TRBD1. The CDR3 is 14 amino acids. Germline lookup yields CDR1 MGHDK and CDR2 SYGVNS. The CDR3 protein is CASSPSRGREIQYF. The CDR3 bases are TGTGCCAGCAGTCCCTCCAGGGGGCGAGAGATCCAGTACTTC.

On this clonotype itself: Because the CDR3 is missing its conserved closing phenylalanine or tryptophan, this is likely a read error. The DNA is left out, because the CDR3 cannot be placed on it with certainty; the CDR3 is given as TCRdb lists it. The CDR3 here is CASSLALGGANTGEPCL. The genes are TRBV11-2 and TRBJ2-2; TRBD2 is the table's D call, not checked against the DNA. The germline gives CDR1 SGHAT, CDR2 FQNNGV. The CDR3 is made up of 17 amino acids, end residues included.

The CDR3 nucleotides read TGTGCCAGCAGTGCACATATTGAGCCCCAGCATTTT. Translation: CASSAHIEPQHF. The chain recombines TRBV7-9 with TRBJ1-5; D is undetermined. Germline V CDR1 and CDR2: SEHNR, FQNEAQ (reference sequence). This CDR3 has 12 residues. Trimming removed 6 bases at V and 8 bases at J, with 11 bases between.

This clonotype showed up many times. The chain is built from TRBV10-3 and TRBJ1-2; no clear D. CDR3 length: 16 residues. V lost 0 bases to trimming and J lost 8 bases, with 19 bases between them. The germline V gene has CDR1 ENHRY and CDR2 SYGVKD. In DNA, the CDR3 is TGTGCCATCAGTGAGTCTTTAACAGAGACACTTATGGGCTACACCTTC. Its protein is CAISESLTETLMGYTF.

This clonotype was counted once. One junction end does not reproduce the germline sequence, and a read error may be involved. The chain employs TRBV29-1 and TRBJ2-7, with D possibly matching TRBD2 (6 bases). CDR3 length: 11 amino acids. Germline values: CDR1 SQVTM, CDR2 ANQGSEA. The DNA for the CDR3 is TGCAGCGTCAGGGACTCCTACAAGCAGTGCTTC. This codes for CSVRDSYKQCF.

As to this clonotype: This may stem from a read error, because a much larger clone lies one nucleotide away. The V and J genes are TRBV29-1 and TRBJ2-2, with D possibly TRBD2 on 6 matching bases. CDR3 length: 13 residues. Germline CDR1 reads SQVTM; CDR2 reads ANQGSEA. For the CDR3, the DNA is TGCAGCGTTCTCAGGGAGGACACCGGGGACCTGTTTTTT. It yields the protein CSVLREDTGDLFF.

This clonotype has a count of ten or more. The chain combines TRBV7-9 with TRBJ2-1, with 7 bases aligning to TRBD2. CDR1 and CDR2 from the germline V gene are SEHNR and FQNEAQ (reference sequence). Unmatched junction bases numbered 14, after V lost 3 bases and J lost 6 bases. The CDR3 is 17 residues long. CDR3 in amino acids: CASSFGGGPRSINEQFF. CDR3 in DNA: TGTGCCAGCAGCTTCGGGGGAGGGCCCCGATCCATCAATGAGCAGTTCTTC.

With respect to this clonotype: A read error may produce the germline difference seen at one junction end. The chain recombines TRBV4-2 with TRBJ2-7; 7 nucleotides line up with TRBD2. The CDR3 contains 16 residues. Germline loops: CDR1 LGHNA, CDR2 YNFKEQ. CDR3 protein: CACSQDSGGIPYEQYF. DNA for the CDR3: TGTGCCTGCAGCCAAGATTCGGGGGGTATCCCCTACGAGCAGTACTTC.

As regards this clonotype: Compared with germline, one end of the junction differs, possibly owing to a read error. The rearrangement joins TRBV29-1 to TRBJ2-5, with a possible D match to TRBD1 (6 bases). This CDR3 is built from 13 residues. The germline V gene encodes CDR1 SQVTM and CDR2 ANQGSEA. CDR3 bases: TGCAGCATTGAAGGGACACCCAAAGAGATCCAGTACTTC. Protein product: CSIEGTPKEIQYF.

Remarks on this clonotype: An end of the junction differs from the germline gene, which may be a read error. The CDR3 region has the DNA TGCGCCAGCAGCCTGACCCGGGGACTGGGCTACGAGCAGTACTTC. Translation: CASSLTRGLGYEQYF. The chain links TRBV11-2 to TRBJ2-7; a weak D match, TRBD2 (6 bases). Germline CDR1 SGHAT, CDR2 FQNNGV. The CDR3 has 15 residues.

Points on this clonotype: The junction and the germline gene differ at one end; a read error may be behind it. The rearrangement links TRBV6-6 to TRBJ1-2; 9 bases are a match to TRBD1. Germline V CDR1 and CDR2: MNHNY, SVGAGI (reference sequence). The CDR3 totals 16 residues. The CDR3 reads CAGNPGQGTSLYGYTF. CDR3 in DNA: TGTGCCGGCAACCCGGGACAGGGAACTTCTTTGTACGGCTACACTTTC.

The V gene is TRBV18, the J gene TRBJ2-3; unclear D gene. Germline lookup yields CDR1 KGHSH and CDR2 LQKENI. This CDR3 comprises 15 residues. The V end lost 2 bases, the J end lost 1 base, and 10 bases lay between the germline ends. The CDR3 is CASSPSTARTDTQYF. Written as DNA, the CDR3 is TGTGCCAGCTCACCAAGCACCGCGCGCACAGATACGCAGTATTTT.

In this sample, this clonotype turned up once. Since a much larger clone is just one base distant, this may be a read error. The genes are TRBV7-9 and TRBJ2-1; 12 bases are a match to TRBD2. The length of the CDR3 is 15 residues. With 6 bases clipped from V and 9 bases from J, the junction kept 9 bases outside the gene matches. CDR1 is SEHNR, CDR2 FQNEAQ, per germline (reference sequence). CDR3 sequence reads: CASRKTSGSGFEQFF. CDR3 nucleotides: TGTGCCAGCAGGAAGACTAGCGGGAGTGGCTTTGAGCAGTTCTTC.